This T cell receptor (beta chain) comes out of a study of beta chain features in type 1 diabetes. Across the whole study: No patient-donor differences in age, gender, total cells or subset yield. Points from the study as a whole: All four CD4+ subsets from Type 1 diabetes patients carried moderately but significantly shorter TCRB CDR3s.

Germline V gene lookup returns CDR1 LNHNV and CDR2 YYDKDF (reference sequence). The length of the CDR3 is 16 residues. The V and J ends lost 4 bases and 0 bases, in that order; junction bases with no gene match: 8. Sequenced material consisted of expressed TCRB transcripts (all of the isolated RNA was reverse transcribed). Deep immunoSEQ sequencing covered naive, central memory and regulatory T cell samples. Sequencing used immunoSEQ multiplex PCR; TCRdb keeps in-frame clones, though not all of them. The sample holds 60,000 to 75,000 clones, just under 50% seen once. Central memory, naive, regulatory and stem cell-like memory CD4+ cells were sorted by CD45RO/CCR7/CD25/CD127/CD95/CD27. Populations isolated by sorting all had purity greater than 95%. A note on this clone: Its matching antigen is unknown.

The rearrangement links TRBV15 to TRBJ2-7, with 8 nucleotides matching TRBD1. Material for sequencing was central memory CD4+ T cells from blood. This clonotype was obtained from a man younger than 45 with type 1 diabetes. CDR3 nucleotide sequence: TGTGCCACCAGCACCGACCGGACAGGGAGCTCCTACGAGCAGTACTTC. Protein sequence: CATSTDRTGSSYEQYF.